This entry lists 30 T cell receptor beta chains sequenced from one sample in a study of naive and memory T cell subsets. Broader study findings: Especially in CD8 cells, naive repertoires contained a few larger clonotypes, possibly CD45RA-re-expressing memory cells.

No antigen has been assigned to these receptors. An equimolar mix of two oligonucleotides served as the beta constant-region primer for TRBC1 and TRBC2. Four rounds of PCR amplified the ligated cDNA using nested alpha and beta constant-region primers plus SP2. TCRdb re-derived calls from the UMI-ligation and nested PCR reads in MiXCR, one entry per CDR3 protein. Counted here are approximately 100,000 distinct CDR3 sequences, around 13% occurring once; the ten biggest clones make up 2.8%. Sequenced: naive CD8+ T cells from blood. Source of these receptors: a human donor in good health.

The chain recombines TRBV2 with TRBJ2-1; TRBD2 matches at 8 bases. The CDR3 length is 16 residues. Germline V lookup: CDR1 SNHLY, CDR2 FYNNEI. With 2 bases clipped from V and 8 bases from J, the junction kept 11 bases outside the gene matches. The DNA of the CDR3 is TGTGCCAGCAGTGAACGGGAGGGTTCGATCATCTATGAGCAGTTCTTC. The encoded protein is CASSEREGSIIYEQFF.

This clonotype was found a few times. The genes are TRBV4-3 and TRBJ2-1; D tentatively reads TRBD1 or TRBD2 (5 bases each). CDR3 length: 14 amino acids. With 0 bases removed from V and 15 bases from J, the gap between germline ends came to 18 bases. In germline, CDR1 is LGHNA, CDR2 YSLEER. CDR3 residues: CASSQDIETSGRFF. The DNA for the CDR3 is TGCGCCAGCAGCCAAGATATAGAGACGTCAGGGAGGTTCTTC.

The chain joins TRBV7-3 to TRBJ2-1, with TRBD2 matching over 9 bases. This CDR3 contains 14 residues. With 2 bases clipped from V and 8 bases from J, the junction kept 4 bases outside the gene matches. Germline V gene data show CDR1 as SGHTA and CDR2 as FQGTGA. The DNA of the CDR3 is TGTGCCAGCAGCTTAGTCGCTAGCGGGGATGAGCAGTTCTTC. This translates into CASSLVASGDEQFF.

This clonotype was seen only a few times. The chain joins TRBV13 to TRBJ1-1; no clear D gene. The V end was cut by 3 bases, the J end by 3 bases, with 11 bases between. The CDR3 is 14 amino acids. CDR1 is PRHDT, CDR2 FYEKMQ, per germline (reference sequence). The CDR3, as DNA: TGTGCCAGCAGCTTTTCAAGTGGGGACACTGAAGCTTTCTTT. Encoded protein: CASSFSSGDTEAFF.

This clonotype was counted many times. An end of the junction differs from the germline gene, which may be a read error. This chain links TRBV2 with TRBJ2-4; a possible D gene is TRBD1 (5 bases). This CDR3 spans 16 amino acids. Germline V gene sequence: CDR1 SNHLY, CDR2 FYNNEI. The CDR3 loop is CASQITRETAQNIQYF. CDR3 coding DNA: TGTGCCAGTCAGATCACCCGAGAGACAGCCCAAAACATTCAGTACTTC.

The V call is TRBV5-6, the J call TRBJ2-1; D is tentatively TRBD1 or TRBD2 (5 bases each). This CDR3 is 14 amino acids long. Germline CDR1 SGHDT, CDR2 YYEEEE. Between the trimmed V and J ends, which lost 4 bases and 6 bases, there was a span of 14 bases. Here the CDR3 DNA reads TGTGCCAGCAGCCTACTATCGGGGCCCAATGAGCAGTTCTTC. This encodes CASSLLSGPNEQFF.

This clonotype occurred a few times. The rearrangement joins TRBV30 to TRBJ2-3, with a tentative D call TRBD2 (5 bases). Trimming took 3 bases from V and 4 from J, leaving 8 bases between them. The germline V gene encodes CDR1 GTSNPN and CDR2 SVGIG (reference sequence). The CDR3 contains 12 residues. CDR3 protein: CAWSSEADTQYF. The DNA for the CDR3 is TGTGCCTGGAGCTCGGAGGCAGATACGCAGTATTTT.

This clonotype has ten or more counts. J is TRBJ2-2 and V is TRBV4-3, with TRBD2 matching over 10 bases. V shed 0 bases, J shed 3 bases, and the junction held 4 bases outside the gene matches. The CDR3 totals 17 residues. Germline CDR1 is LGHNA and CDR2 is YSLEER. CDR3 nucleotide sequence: TGCGCCAGCAGCCAAGAGGGCGGGACTAGCGACACCGGGGAGCTGTTTTTT. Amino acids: CASSQEGGTSDTGELFF.

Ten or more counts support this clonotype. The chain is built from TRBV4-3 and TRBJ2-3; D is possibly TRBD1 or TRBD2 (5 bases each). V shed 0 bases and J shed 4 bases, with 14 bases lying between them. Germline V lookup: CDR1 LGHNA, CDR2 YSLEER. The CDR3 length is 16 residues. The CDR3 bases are TGCGCCAGCAGCCAAGAGTCCGGGGCTATCCCAGATACGCAGTATTTT. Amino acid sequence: CASSQESGAIPDTQYF.

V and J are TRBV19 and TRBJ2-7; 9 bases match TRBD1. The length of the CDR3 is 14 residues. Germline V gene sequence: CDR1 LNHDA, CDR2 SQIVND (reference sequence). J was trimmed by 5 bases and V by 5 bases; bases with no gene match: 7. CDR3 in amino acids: CASSARDREDEQYF. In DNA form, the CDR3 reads TGTGCCAGTAGTGCCCGGGACAGGGAAGACGAGCAGTACTTC.

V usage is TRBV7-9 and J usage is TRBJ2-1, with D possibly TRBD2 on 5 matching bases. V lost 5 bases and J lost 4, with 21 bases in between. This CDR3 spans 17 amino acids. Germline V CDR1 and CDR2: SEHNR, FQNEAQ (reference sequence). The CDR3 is CASSPKPGKGLYNEQFF. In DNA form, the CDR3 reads TGTGCCAGCAGCCCCAAACCCGGGAAAGGCTTGTACAATGAGCAGTTCTTC.

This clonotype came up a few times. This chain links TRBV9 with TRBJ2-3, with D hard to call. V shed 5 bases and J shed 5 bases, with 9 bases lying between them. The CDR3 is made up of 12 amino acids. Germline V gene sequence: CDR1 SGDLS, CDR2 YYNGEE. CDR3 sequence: CASRGNEDTQYF. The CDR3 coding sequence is TGTGCCAGCAGGGGGAATGAAGATACGCAGTATTTT. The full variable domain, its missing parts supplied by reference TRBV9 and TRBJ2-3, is DSGVTQTPKHLITATGQRVTLRCSPRSGDLSVYWYQQSLDQGLQFLIQYYNGEERAKGNILERFSAQQFPDLHSELNLSSLELGDSALYFCASRGNEDTQYFGPGTRLTVL.

CDR3 residues: CASFRLAVTGELFF. CDR3 coding DNA: TGTGCCAGCTTCCGGCTAGCGGTCACCGGGGAGCTGTTTTTT. The chain carries TRBV6-6 and TRBJ2-2; 7 bases map to TRBD2. V dropped 8 bases and J dropped 4; count of bases not matched to a gene: 7. Germline V gives CDR1 MNHNY, CDR2 SVGAGI (reference sequence). The length of the CDR3 is 14 residues.

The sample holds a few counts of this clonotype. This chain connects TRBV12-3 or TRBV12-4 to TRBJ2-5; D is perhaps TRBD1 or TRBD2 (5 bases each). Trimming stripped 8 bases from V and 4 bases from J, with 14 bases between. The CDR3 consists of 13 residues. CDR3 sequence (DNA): TGTGCCAGCGGGACCCTCACCATAGAGACCCAGTACTTC. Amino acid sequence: CASGTLTIETQYF.

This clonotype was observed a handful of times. CDR3 in DNA: TGTGCCATCGGCTCAGGGACAGGGTGGAATGAGCAGTTCTTC. Translated: CAIGSGTGWNEQFF. The V and J genes are TRBV10-3 and TRBJ2-1, with TRBD1 identical over 9 bases. Germline V CDR1 and CDR2: ENHRY, SYGVKD. V shed 8 bases, J shed 7 bases, and the junction held 9 bases outside the gene matches. CDR3 size: 14 residues.

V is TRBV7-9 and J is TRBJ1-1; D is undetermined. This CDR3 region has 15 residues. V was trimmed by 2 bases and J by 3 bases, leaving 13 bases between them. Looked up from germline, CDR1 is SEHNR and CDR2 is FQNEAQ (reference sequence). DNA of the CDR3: TGTGCCAGCAGCTTATTTAAGTTCGGGGACACTGAAGCTTTCTTT. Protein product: CASSLFKFGDTEAFF.

For the CDR3, the DNA is TGTGCCAGCAACCGCGGACAGAACCCTCAAGAGACCCAGTACTTC. Translation: CASNRGQNPQETQYF. The V gene is TRBV2, the J gene TRBJ2-5; a weak D match, TRBD1 (6 bases). The CDR3 loop spans 15 amino acids. Deletions cut 7 bases from V and 2 bases from J, with 17 bases between. The germline V gene encodes CDR1 SNHLY and CDR2 FYNNEI.

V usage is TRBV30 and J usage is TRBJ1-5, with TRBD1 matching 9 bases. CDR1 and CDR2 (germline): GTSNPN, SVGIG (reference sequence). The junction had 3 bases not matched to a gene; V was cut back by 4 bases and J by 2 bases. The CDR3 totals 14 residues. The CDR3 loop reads CAWTDRGGNQPQHF. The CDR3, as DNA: TGTGCCTGGACGGACAGGGGAGGCAATCAGCCCCAGCATTTT.

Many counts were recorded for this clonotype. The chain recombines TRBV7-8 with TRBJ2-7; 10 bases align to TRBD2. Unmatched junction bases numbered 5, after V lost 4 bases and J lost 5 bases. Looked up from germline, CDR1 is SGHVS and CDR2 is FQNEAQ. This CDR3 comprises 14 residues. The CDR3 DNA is TGTGCCAGCAGCTACTTGAGCGGGAGGGACGAGCAGTACTTC. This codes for CASSYLSGRDEQYF.

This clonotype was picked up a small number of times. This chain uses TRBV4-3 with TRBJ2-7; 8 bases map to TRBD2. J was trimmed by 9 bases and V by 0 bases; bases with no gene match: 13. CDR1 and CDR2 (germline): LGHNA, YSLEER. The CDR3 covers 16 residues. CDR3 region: CASSQDLLAGGSWQYF. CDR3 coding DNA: TGCGCCAGCAGCCAAGATCTCCTGGCGGGAGGAAGCTGGCAGTACTTC.

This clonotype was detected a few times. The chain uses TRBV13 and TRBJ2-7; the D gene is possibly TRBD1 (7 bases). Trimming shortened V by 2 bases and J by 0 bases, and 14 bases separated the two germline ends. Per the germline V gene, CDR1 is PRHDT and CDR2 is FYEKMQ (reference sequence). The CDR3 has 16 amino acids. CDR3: CASSLSAGQNSYEQYF. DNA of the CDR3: TGTGCCAGCAGCTTATCGGCGGGACAGAACTCCTACGAGCAGTACTTC.

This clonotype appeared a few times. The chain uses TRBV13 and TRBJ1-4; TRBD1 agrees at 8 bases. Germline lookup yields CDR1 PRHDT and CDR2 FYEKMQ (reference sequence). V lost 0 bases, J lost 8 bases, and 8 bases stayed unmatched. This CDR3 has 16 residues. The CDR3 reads CASSLGRTTGDEKLFF. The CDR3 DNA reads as TGTGCCAGCAGCTTAGGAAGGACGACAGGGGACGAAAAACTGTTTTTT.

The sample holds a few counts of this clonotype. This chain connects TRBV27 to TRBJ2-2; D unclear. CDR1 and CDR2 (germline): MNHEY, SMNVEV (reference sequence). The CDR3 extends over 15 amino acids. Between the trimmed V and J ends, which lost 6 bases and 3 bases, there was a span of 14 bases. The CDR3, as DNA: TGTGCCAGCAGCCTCAATATTAGGGACACCGGGGAGCTGTTTTTT. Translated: CASSLNIRDTGELFF.

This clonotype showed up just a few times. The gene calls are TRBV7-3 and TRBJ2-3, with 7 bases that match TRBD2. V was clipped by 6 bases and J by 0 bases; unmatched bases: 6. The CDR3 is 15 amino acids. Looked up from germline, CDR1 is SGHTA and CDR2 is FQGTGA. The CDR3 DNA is TGTGCCAGCAGAAACAGCGGGGCTAGCACAGATACGCAGTATTTT. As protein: CASRNSGASTDTQYF.

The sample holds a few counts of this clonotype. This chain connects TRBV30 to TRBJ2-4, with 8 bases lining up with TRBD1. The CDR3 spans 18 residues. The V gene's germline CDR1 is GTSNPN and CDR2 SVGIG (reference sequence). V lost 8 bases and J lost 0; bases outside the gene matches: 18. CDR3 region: CAPPPGQEFLVAKNIQYF. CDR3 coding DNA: TGTGCCCCCCCACCGGGACAGGAATTTCTCGTAGCCAAAAACATTCAGTACTTC.

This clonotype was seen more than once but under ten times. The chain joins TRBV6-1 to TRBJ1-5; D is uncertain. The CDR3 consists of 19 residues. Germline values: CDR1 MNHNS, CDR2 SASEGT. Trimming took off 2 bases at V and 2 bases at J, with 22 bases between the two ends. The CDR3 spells CASSETLTWAWGGNQPQHF. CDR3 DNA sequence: TGTGCCAGCAGTGAAACTTTGACGTGGGCCTGGGGTGGCAATCAGCCCCAGCATTTT.

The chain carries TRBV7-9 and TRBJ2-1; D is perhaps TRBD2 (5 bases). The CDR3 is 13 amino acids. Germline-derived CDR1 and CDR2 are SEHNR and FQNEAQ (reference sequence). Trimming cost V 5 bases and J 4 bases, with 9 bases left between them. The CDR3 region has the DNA TGTGCCAGCAGCCCCCCGGGGTACAATGAGCAGTTCTTC. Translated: CASSPPGYNEQFF.

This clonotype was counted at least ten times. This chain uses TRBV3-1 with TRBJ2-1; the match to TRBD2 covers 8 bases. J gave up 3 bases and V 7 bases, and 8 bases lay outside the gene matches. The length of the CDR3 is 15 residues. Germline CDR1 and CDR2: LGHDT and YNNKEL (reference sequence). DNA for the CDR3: TGTGCCAGCACCCCAATGAGCGGGGGCTACAATGAGCAGTTCTTC. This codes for CASTPMSGGYNEQFF.

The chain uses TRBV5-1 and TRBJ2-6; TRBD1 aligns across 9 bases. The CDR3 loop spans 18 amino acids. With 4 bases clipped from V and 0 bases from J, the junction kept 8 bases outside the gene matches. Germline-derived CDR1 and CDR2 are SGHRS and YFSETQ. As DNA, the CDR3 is TGCGCCAGCAGCCAGGGACAGGGAAAAAGCTCTGGGGCCAACGTCCTGACTTTC. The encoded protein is CASSQGQGKSSGANVLTF.

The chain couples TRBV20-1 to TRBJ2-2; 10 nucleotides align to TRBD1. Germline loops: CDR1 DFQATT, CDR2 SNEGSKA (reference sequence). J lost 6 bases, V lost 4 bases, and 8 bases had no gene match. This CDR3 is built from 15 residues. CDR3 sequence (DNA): TGCAGTGCTATGGTAGTCGGGACAGGGGCCGGGGAGCTGTTTTTT. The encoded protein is CSAMVVGTGAGELFF.